This TCR beta chain was sequenced in a study of identical twins. Germline V gene sequence: CDR1 DFQATT, CDR2 SNEGSKA (reference sequence). The CDR3 runs to 12 residues. A universal primer site was created by template switching, with the cDNA bearing unique molecular identifiers. TCRdb reprocessed the 5' RACE reads with MiXCR, giving one entry per CDR3 protein. Here the sample spans around 1.7 million distinct CDR3 sequences, roughly 35% being singletons. The genes are TRBV20-1 and TRBJ2-1, with a possible D match to TRBD1 (6 bases). This clonotype originated in a newborn girl in good health. The sequencing sample was made of cord blood. CDR3: CSQGTSYNEQFF. In DNA form, the CDR3 reads TGCAGCCAGGGGACATCCTACAATGAGCAGTTCTTC.